This T cell receptor (beta chain) was found in a study of blood T cell repertoires in COVID-19. The V segment lost 2 bases and the J segment 5 bases; nucleotides outside the gene matches: 5. The length of the CDR3 is 15 residues. Germline CDR1 and CDR2: MNHEY and SVGAGI. Sequencing was performed with immunoSEQ multiplex PCR; in TCRdb, only in-frame clones are kept and a portion is missing. The data contain about 130,000 clones, around nine tenths of them singletons. The TCR originated in a woman aged 65 to 85 with COVID-19, enrolled during active disease. Sequencing input: peripheral blood. The chain carries TRBV6-5 and TRBJ2-1, with TRBD1 identical over 8 bases. DNA of the CDR3: TGTGCCAGCAGTTACCGGGACAGGACCAACAATGAGCAGTTCTTC. Translation: CASSYRDRTNNEQFF.